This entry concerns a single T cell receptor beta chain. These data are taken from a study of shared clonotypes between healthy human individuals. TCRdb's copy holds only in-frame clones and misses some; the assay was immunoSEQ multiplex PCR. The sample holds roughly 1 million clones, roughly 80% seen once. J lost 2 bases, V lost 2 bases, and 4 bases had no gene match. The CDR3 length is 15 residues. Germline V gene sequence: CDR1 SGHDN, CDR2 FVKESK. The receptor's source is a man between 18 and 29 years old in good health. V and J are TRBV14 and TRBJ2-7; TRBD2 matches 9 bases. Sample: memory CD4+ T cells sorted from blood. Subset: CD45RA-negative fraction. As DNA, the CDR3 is TGTGCCAGCAGCCAACTAGCGGGAATTCCCTACGAGCAGTACTTC. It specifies CASSQLAGIPYEQYF. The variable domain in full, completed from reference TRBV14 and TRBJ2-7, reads EAGVTQFPSHSVIEKGQTVTLRCDPISGHDNLYWYRRVMGKEIKFLLHFVKESKQDESGMPNNRFLAERTGGTYSTLKVQPAELEDSGVYFCASSQLAGIPYEQYFGPGTRLTVT.